Listed here are 8 T cell receptor beta chains from one sample, sequenced in a study of blood T cell repertoires in COVID-19 (dated by TCRdb to about 2020). The library came from the immunoSEQ multiplex PCR assay. The immuneACCESS repertoire file appears here via TCRdb, limited to in-frame rearrangements. These files lack a portion of the clones; in checked studies, under half of the deficit traces to unresolved V genes, and the cause of the others is not known. The sample table shows 230,000 or so clones, and around 82% are seen once. The ten largest make up about 4.2% of the sample. The source material was peripheral blood. The source of these receptors is a man in his fifties or sixties with active or convalescent COVID-19.

V usage is TRBV5-4 and J usage is TRBJ2-3, with 7 bases that match TRBD1. The CDR3 length is 16 residues. From germline, CDR1 is SGHNT and CDR2 YYREEE (reference sequence). The ends lost 4 bases at V and 1 base at J; junction bases unmatched: 9. DNA of the CDR3: TGTGCCAGCAGCCCGGGACAGTTTAGGGGCACAGATACGCAGTATTTT. This gives the protein CASSPGQFRGTDTQYF.

The chain couples TRBV6-5 to TRBJ2-1, with TRBD1 matching 9 bases. Trimming removed 0 bases from V and 7 bases from J; junction bases left unmatched: 7. The CDR3 runs to 16 residues. Per the germline V gene, CDR1 is MNHEY and CDR2 is SVGAGI. CDR3 protein: CASSYSAGTGWNEQFF. Written as DNA, the CDR3 is TGTGCCAGCAGTTACTCGGCCGGGACAGGGTGGAATGAGCAGTTCTTC.

CDR3 DNA: TGTGCCAGCAGCTTAAAAGGGACAGGGGATCGGCCGAACACTGAAGCTTTCTTT. Encoded protein: CASSLKGTGDRPNTEAFF. V and J are TRBV7-2 and TRBJ1-1, with 10 bases identical to TRBD1. Germline CDR1 reads SGHTA; CDR2 reads FQGNSA. J was trimmed by 1 base and V by 2 bases; bases with no gene match: 10. CDR3 length equals 18 residues.

This chain joins TRBV6-6 and TRBJ1-2, with TRBD1 as a possible D gene (6 bases). Per germline, CDR1 MNHNY and CDR2 SVGAGI (reference sequence). V was clipped by 6 bases and J by 8 bases, with 19 bases between them. The CDR3 length is 14 residues. CDR3 residues: CASSSPGEVGGYTF. In nucleotides, the CDR3 is TGTGCCAGCAGCTCCCCAGGGGAAGTAGGGGGCTACACCTTC.

This clone was observed a few times. The V call is TRBV3-1 (or the pseudogene TRBV3-2), the J call TRBJ1-2; no clear D. CDR1 and CDR2 from the germline V gene are LGHDT and YNNKEL (reference sequence). The CDR3 length is 13 residues. V was clipped by 0 bases and J by 8 bases, with 10 bases between them. CDR3: CASSQEVLRGYTF. CDR3 DNA sequence: TGTGCCAGCAGCCAAGAGGTGTTACGGGGCTACACCTTC.

This clone has just a few counts. This chain connects TRBV2 to TRBJ1-1, with D unresolved. Per germline, CDR1 SNHLY and CDR2 FYNNEI. With 7 bases removed from V and 4 bases from J, the gap between germline ends came to 16 bases. The CDR3 length is 14 residues. The CDR3 region has the DNA TGTGCCAGCATTGACTCTCAGCGGGGCACTGAAGCTTTCTTT. Translation gives CASIDSQRGTEAFF.

This clone was seen a handful of times. The chain has TRBV4-1 and TRBJ2-1; D is unclear. The CDR3 has 16 amino acids. Germline CDR1 is MGHRA and CDR2 is YSYEKL. Trimming left V 1 base short and J 4 bases short, with 14 bases between. The CDR3 loop reads CASSQVNILEYNEQFF. In DNA, the CDR3 is TGCGCCAGCAGCCAAGTAAATATCCTAGAGTACAATGAGCAGTTCTTC.

Concerning this clone: A read error may produce the germline difference seen at one junction end. The chain recombines TRBV14 with TRBJ1-1; a possible D gene is TRBD1 (6 bases). The germline V gene encodes CDR1 SGHDN and CDR2 FVKESK. The CDR3 has 11 amino acids. The CDR3 sequence is CASSEDRKAFF. CDR3 in DNA: TGTGCCAGCAGCGAAGACAGGAAAGCTTTCTTT.